The clone carrying this T cell receptor beta chain was seen a few times. Its antigen is unknown. Time point meaning: patch test 2, 6 weeks after DPC sensitization. The sample's treatment: therapeutic diphenylcyclopropenone sensitization with weekly scalp DPC. Every donor had alopecia and was 18 to 70 years old; all were suitable for DPC. This entry comes from a study of human T cells and chemical hapten exposure. Study as a whole: Across its 20 to 25 weeks, the study gave patients weekly diphenylcyclopropenone doses to the scalp. Study outcomes and limitations: While controls formed fewer of them, expanded TCRs formed significantly more large CDR3 similarity clusters. PT1 expanded TCR counts and patch test score were linked, and their correlation was positive.

In TCRdb, the RACE reads were re-called with MiXCR into one record per CDR3 protein. Among 100,000 or so distinct CDR3 sequences listed, 11% were seen once. The CDR3 spans 17 residues. Trimming left V 0 bases short and J 7 bases short, with 22 bases between. Germline V gene lookup returns CDR1 SGDLS and CDR2 YYNGEE. This receptor was identified in a man aged 35-49 years with alopecia areata. Some clones in this sample may be carry-over from other donors' samples. Sequencing was performed on whole blood, taken in connection with sensitization to the hapten diphenylcyclopropenone (DPC). The chain is built from TRBV9 and TRBJ1-1; maybe TRBD1 (5 bases). CDR3 sequence (DNA): TGTGCCAGCAGCGTAGGCCTACACGGGGGTAAAGAGGGTGAAGCTTTCTTT. Protein sequence: CASSVGLHGGKEGEAFF.